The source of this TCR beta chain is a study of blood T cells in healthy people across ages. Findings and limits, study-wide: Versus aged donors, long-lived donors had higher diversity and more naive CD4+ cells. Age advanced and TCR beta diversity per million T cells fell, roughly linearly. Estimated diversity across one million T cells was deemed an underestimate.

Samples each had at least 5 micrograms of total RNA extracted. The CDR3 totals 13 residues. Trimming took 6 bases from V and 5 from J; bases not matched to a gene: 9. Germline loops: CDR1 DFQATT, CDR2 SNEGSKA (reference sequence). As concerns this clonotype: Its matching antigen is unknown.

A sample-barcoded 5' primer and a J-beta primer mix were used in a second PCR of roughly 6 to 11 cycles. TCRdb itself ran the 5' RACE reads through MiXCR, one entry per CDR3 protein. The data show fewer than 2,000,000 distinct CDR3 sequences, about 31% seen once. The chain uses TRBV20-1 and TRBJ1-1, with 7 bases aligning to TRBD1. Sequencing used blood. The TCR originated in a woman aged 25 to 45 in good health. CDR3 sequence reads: CSANRGSETEAFF. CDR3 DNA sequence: TGCAGTGCAAACAGGGGATCAGAAACTGAAGCTTTCTTT.